Ten or more counts support the clone carrying this T cell receptor (beta chain). Its cognate antigen is unknown. The sample comes from a study of T cells after yellow fever vaccination. The wider study: Low-cell-number fractions were prepared with SMART-Seq v4 Ultra Low Input. Overall study results and limits: The booster response re-showed most primary clones: approximately 95% CD4, around 87% CD8.

A process of 5'RACE template switching, which added a universal primer site and UMIs, was used to make TCR cDNA. Via MiXCR, TCRdb re-called the 5' RACE reads, giving one row per CDR3 protein. Of around 360,000 distinct CDR3 sequences listed, around a tenth are singletons. Per germline, CDR1 DFQATT and CDR2 SNEGSKA (reference sequence). The CDR3 is 15 amino acids. Unmatched junction bases numbered 11, after V lost 5 bases and J lost 8 bases. This specimen consisted of PBMCs, obtained on the day of the first yellow fever vaccination. The origin of this receptor is a man between 18 and 29 years old who received the YFV17D yellow fever vaccine. V is TRBV20-1 and J is TRBJ2-1; TRBD2 matches 11 bases. CDR3 in amino acids: CSALLAGGLSHEQFF. CDR3 coding DNA: TGCAGTGCTCTCCTAGCGGGGGGACTAAGTCATGAGCAGTTCTTC.